The present T cell receptor (beta chain) was sequenced within a study of cytomegalovirus exposure and HLA in healthy donors. This clone turned up a few times. The antigen remains undetermined. Study-level results: A link between a missense DCLRE1C variant and TCR beta V- and J-gene trimming emerged from a later analysis. The authors excluded some V segments, including TRBV6-2 and TRBV6-3, as indistinguishable. In vitro assays verified that three CMV-associated chains recognized CMV antigens specifically.

13 Jbeta primers and 60 Vbeta primers were used for the PCR. Only in-frame clones appear in the TCRdb table, and some are missing; sequencing was by immunoSEQ multiplex PCR. The table lists over 100,000 clones, around 66% of them singletons. Germline V CDR1 and CDR2: SGDLS, YYNGEE. The CDR3 contains 17 residues. The germline V and J ends were trimmed by 1 base and 3 bases, with 19 bases remaining between them. The genes are TRBV9 and TRBJ1-2; a possible D gene is TRBD1 (6 bases). This clonotype was sampled from a woman aged 35 to 49 in good health and CMV-seropositive. Sequencing was carried out using PBMCs. The CDR3 loop reads CASSVSGYRVLDYGYTF. CDR3 in DNA: TGTGCCAGCAGCGTAAGCGGTTACAGGGTTCTGGACTATGGCTACACCTTC.